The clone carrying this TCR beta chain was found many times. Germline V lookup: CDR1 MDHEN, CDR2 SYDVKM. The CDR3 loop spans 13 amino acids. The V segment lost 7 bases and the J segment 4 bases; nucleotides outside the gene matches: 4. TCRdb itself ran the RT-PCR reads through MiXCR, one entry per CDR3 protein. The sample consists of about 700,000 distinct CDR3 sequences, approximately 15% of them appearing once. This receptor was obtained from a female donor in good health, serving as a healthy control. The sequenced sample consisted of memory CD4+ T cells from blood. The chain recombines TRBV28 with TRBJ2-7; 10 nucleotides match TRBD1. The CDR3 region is CASTRQGAYEQYF. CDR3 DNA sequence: TGTGCCAGCACGCGACAGGGGGCATACGAGCAGTACTTC.